Each of the 32 T cell receptor beta chains below was sequenced from the same sample in a study of blood T cell repertoires in COVID-19 (dated by TCRdb to the early 2020s). Library preparation employed the immunoSEQ multiplex PCR assay. Imported from immuneACCESS, the table was reduced by TCRdb to in-frame sequences with V and J called. These copies leave out some clones; in studies compared against another copy, an unresolved V gene accounts for under half, and the cause of the remainder is not known. The sample table shows around 300,000 clones, and roughly 90% are seen once. Together, the top ten hold approximately 4% of the sample. The sequenced sample was peripheral blood. These receptors all come from a woman aged 45-60 years with active or convalescent COVID-19.

The count of this clone is one. The CDR3 region has the DNA TGTGCCAGCAGTAGAGGGTCGAATGAGCAGTTCTTC. Translated, it gives CASSRGSNEQFF. This chain uses TRBV27 with TRBJ2-1, with D maybe TRBD2 (5 bases). The CDR3 runs to 12 residues. Between the trimmed V and J ends, which lost 5 bases and 7 bases, there was a span of 9 bases. Germline-derived CDR1 and CDR2 are MNHEY and SMNVEV (reference sequence).

The genes are TRBV30 and TRBJ2-7; TRBD1 matches 7 bases. This CDR3 has 13 amino acids. The germline V gene has CDR1 GTSNPN and CDR2 SVGIG (reference sequence). The trim removed 1 base at V and 3 bases at J, leaving 3 bases unmatched. The CDR3 sequence is CAWSEWTGYEQYF. As DNA, the CDR3 is TGTGCCTGGAGTGAATGGACAGGCTACGAGCAGTACTTC.

The chain joins TRBV18 to TRBJ1-5; 7 bases align to TRBD1. The CDR3 is 15 amino acids. V shed 3 bases and J 3 bases; nucleotides not matched to a gene: 5. From germline, CDR1 is KGHSH and CDR2 LQKENI. CDR3 sequence (DNA): TGTGCCAGCTCACCTCTGACAGGGCCCAATCAGCCCCAGCATTTT. It codes for CASSPLTGPNQPQHF.

The CDR3 is CASSQGAGLPDTQYF. CDR3 nucleotides: TGTGCCAGCAGCCAAGGGGCGGGGTTACCAGATACGCAGTATTTT. V usage is TRBV3-1 (or the pseudogene TRBV3-2) and J usage is TRBJ2-3; weak D call: TRBD2 (6 bases). The V end lost 1 base, the J end lost 4 bases, and 12 bases lay between the germline ends. This CDR3 region has 15 residues. CDR1 is LGHDT and CDR2 is YNNKEL in the germline V gene (reference sequence).

The chain joins TRBV28 to TRBJ1-5; 7 bases match TRBD1. This CDR3 region has 15 residues. The trim removed 5 bases at V and 3 bases at J, leaving 7 bases unmatched. CDR1 is MDHEN and CDR2 is SYDVKM in the germline V gene. The CDR3 nucleotides read TGTGCCAGCAGTAGGGCAGGGGGTGCCAATCAGCCCCAGCATTTT. The encoded protein is CASSRAGGANQPQHF.

This chain uses TRBV6-5 with TRBJ2-1; 11 bases are a match to TRBD1. After removal of 6 bases from V and 12 bases from J, the junction contained 10 bases not matched to a gene. CDR1 and CDR2 (germline): MNHEY, SVGAGI. The CDR3 has 14 residues. DNA for the CDR3: TGTGCCAGCAGCCCAGGGACAGGGGGTCTGGGGCAGTTCTTC. Protein: CASSPGTGGLGQFF.

The V call is TRBV7-3, the J call TRBJ2-1; the D gene is possibly TRBD2 (6 bases). Germline V gene lookup returns CDR1 SGHTA and CDR2 FQGTGA. Trimming took 4 bases from V and 3 from J, leaving 7 bases between them. The CDR3 is 13 amino acids. DNA of the CDR3: TGTGCCAGCAGCTCGGGACTCTACAATGAGCAGTTCTTC. It codes for CASSSGLYNEQFF.

This clone has just a few counts. The rearrangement joins TRBV6-5 to TRBJ1-2; D ambiguous. CDR1 is MNHEY and CDR2 is SVGAGI in the germline V gene. Trimming shortened V by 4 bases and J by 2 bases, and 11 bases separated the two germline ends. This CDR3 has 14 residues. The CDR3 DNA is TGTGCCAGCAGTTCTCGGGGAACGAACTATGGCTACACCTTC. Translation gives CASSSRGTNYGYTF.

The chain employs TRBV7-6 and TRBJ1-1, with D possibly being TRBD1 (6 bases). Trimming cost V 5 bases and J 4 bases, with 14 bases left between them. This CDR3 region has 14 residues. Germline V lookup: CDR1 SGHVS, CDR2 FNYEAQ. CDR3 coding DNA: TGTGCCAGCAGCCCCCGTACAGGGAGCACTGAAGCTTTCTTT. It translates to CASSPRTGSTEAFF.

The gene calls are TRBV14 and TRBJ2-7; D remains ambiguous. The CDR3 runs 12 residues. Germline V CDR1 and CDR2: SGHDN, FVKESK. V was shortened by 0 bases and J by 10 bases, with 10 bases between the two germline ends. This CDR3 reads CASSQDGPGQYF. The CDR3 DNA is TGTGCCAGCAGCCAAGATGGCCCGGGTCAGTACTTC.

The V and J genes are TRBV6-2 or TRBV6-3 and TRBJ1-1; tentative D call: TRBD1 (5 bases). V lost 2 bases and J lost 0, with 7 bases in between. There are 14 residues in the CDR3. CDR1 MNHEY and CDR2 SVGEGT come from the germline V gene. The CDR3 bases are TGTGCCAGCAGTTACGACAGCCTGAACACTGAAGCTTTCTTT. Amino acid sequence: CASSYDSLNTEAFF.

The chain uses TRBV19 and TRBJ1-1; 9 bases match TRBD1. The ends lost 4 bases at V and 5 bases at J; junction bases unmatched: 5. CDR1 LNHDA and CDR2 SQIVND come from the germline V gene (reference sequence). The CDR3 loop spans 14 amino acids. The CDR3 DNA sequence: TGTGCCAGTAGTACCCGACAGGGGGATACTGAAGCTTTCTTT. It encodes CASSTRQGDTEAFF. Combining the CDR3 with reference TRBV19 and TRBJ1-1 gives the whole variable domain DGGITQSPKYLFRKEGQNVTLSCEQNLNHDAMYWYRQDPGQGLRLIYYSQIVNDFQKGDIAEGYSVSREKKESFPLTVTSAQKNPTAFYLCASSTRQGDTEAFFGQGTRLTVV.

This clone has only one observation. This chain links TRBV7-2 with TRBJ2-7; 14 bases are a match to TRBD2. After removal of 3 bases from V and 2 bases from J, the junction contained 3 bases not matched to a gene. CDR3 length: 16 amino acids. Germline V gene lookup returns CDR1 SGHTA and CDR2 FQGNSA. The CDR3 is CASSFGTSGSTYEQYF. The CDR3 DNA sequence: TGTGCCAGCAGCTTTGGGACTAGCGGGAGTACCTACGAGCAGTACTTC. Drawing the rest from reference TRBV7-2 and TRBJ2-7, the complete variable domain is GAGVSQSPSNKVTEKGKDVELRCDPISGHTALYWYRQSLGQGLEFLIYFQGNSAPDKSGLPSDRFSAERTGGSVSTLTIQRTQQEDSAVYLCASSFGTSGSTYEQYFGPGTRLTVT.

CDR3 bases: TGTGCCAGCAGTTTATACTCAGGTGGAGGGAGGGCTTTCTTT. Its protein is CASSLYSGGGRAFF. V and J are TRBV27 and TRBJ1-1, with D hard to call. Trimming stripped 1 base from V and 11 bases from J, with 17 bases between. The CDR3 spans 14 residues. CDR1 and CDR2 (germline): MNHEY, SMNVEV (reference sequence).

This clone was detected once. The rearrangement uses TRBV28 and TRBJ1-6; D unresolved. Deletions cut 5 bases from V and 1 base from J, with 15 bases between. CDR1 is MDHEN and CDR2 is SYDVKM in the germline V gene. The CDR3 is 17 residues long. The CDR3, as DNA: TGTGCCAGCAGTCGCCTGATGGGCGCTTCCTATAATTCACCCCTCCACTTT. Its protein product is CASSRLMGASYNSPLHF.

J is TRBJ2-5 and V is TRBV3-1 (or the pseudogene TRBV3-2); D is uncertain. The CDR3 totals 12 residues. With 4 bases removed from V and 5 bases from J, the gap between germline ends came to 8 bases. The germline V gene has CDR1 LGHDT and CDR2 YNNKEL (reference sequence). The CDR3 region has the DNA TGTGCCAGCAGCCCATTGAGTGAGACCCAGTACTTC. Translating it yields CASSPLSETQYF.

The genes are TRBV28 and TRBJ2-1, with D perhaps TRBD1 (5 bases). The CDR3 length is 14 residues. Germline V gives CDR1 MDHEN, CDR2 SYDVKM. Trimming stripped 7 bases from V and 7 bases from J, with 17 bases between. This CDR3 is CASTPVHRSNEQFF. In DNA, the CDR3 is TGTGCCAGCACCCCGGTGCACAGGTCGAATGAGCAGTTCTTC.

The CDR3 DNA reads TGTGCCAGCAGTTTTAGGGGACAGGGGGCCTACGAGCAGTACTTC. The encoded protein is CASSFRGQGAYEQYF. This chain joins TRBV27 and TRBJ2-7, with 11 bases identical to TRBD1. V shed 3 bases and J 2 bases; nucleotides not matched to a gene: 3. Germline lookup yields CDR1 MNHEY and CDR2 SMNVEV (reference sequence). The CDR3 covers 15 residues.

This chain connects TRBV6-6 to TRBJ1-5; possible D gene TRBD1, 5 bases. The germline V gene has CDR1 MNHNY and CDR2 SVGAGI (reference sequence). The V end was cut by 5 bases, the J end by 2 bases, with 10 bases between. The CDR3 totals 14 residues. CDR3 loop: CASSGATGNQPQHF. CDR3 DNA sequence: TGTGCCAGCAGTGGGGCGACCGGCAATCAGCCCCAGCATTTT.

The genes are TRBV3-1 (or the pseudogene TRBV3-2) and TRBJ1-1; D remains ambiguous. The CDR3 length is 14 residues. V was pared by 0 bases and J by 5 bases, with 10 bases between. Germline-derived CDR1 and CDR2 are LGHDT and YNNKEL (reference sequence). The CDR3 here is CASSQDRVRTEAFF. The CDR3, as DNA: TGTGCCAGCAGCCAAGACCGGGTACGGACTGAAGCTTTCTTT.

J is TRBJ1-4 and V is TRBV7-9; unclear D gene. Trimming removed 5 bases at V and 8 bases at J, with 18 bases between. The CDR3 extends over 15 amino acids. The V gene's germline CDR1 is SEHNR and CDR2 FQNEAQ (reference sequence). CDR3 sequence reads: CASSVRLASEEKLFF. The CDR3 DNA sequence: TGTGCCAGCAGCGTGCGACTGGCCTCTGAAGAAAAACTGTTTTTT.

This clone was observed once. The V and J genes are TRBV6-4 and TRBJ1-2; D not certain. V was clipped by 2 bases and J by 8 bases, with 27 bases between them. This CDR3 region has 18 residues. The germline gives CDR1 MRHNA, CDR2 SNTAGT. In nucleotides, the CDR3 is TGTGCCAGCAGTGACCCTTATTCCGCCGCCCCCTTAAGTCGGGGCTACACCTTC. Protein sequence: CASSDPYSAAPLSRGYTF.

V is TRBV15 and J is TRBJ1-6; D remains ambiguous. The V gene lost 5 bases and the J gene lost 10 bases, with 9 bases spanning the gap. Per germline, CDR1 LNHNV and CDR2 YYDKDF (reference sequence). The CDR3 runs 12 residues. The CDR3 is CATSGEGSPLHF. The DNA for the CDR3 is TGTGCCACCAGCGGGGAGGGCTCACCCCTCCACTTT.

The chain carries TRBV9 and TRBJ1-2; unclear D gene. Germline V gives CDR1 SGDLS, CDR2 YYNGEE. V was shortened by 6 bases and J by 0 bases, with 12 bases between the two germline ends. The CDR3 is made up of 14 amino acids. This chain's CDR3 is CASTGTASNYGYTF. The DNA for the CDR3 is TGTGCCAGCACCGGCACAGCCTCTAACTATGGCTACACCTTC.

The V and J genes are TRBV9 and TRBJ1-5; D is unresolved. V lost 0 bases and J lost 4, with 11 bases in between. The CDR3 loop spans 15 amino acids. Germline V CDR1 and CDR2: SGDLS, YYNGEE. CDR3 nucleotide sequence: TGTGCCAGCAGCGTAGCTGCGGGCCCTAATCAGCCCCAGCATTTT. Translation: CASSVAAGPNQPQHF.

This chain joins TRBV29-1 and TRBJ1-1, with 8 bases lining up with TRBD1. Germline assignment: CDR1 SQVTM and CDR2 ANQGSEA. With 5 bases clipped from V and 1 base from J, the junction kept 9 bases outside the gene matches. CDR3 size: 15 residues. The CDR3 DNA follows: TGCAGCGTTCCCTCCCCCGGGACAGGGAACACTGAAGCTTTCTTT. It codes for CSVPSPGTGNTEAFF.

This rearrangement joins TRBV6-2 or TRBV6-3 to TRBJ1-1; TRBD1 agrees at 7 bases. CDR3 length equals 15 residues. V was clipped by 6 bases and J by 6 bases; unmatched bases: 13. Germline assignment: CDR1 MNHEY and CDR2 SVGEGT. The CDR3 bases are TGTGCCAGCAGCCACTACAATATCAGGGGGTCTGAAGCTTTCTTT. Amino acids: CASSHYNIRGSEAFF.

The chain is built from TRBV12-5 and TRBJ1-5; 7 positions agree with TRBD1. The CDR3 sequence is 13 residues long. From germline, CDR1 is LGHNT and CDR2 FRNRAP. Unmatched junction bases numbered 5, after V lost 5 bases and J lost 7 bases. The CDR3 reads CASGTGVQQPQHF. The CDR3 nucleotides are TGTGCTAGTGGTACAGGGGTGCAACAGCCCCAGCATTTT.

The chain couples TRBV7-2 to TRBJ1-3; D is perhaps TRBD1 (5 bases). V lost 3 bases, J lost 4 bases, and 13 bases lay in between. Germline CDR1 SGHTA, CDR2 FQGNSA. This CDR3 has 15 amino acids. CDR3 loop: CASSFRGTSGNTIYF. In nucleotides, the CDR3 is TGTGCCAGCAGCTTTAGGGGAACCTCCGGAAACACCATATATTTT.

V and J are TRBV30 and TRBJ1-5, with a tentative D call TRBD1 (5 bases). V was pared by 0 bases and J by 4 bases, with 7 bases between. The CDR3 consists of 13 residues. Per germline, CDR1 GTSNPN and CDR2 SVGIG (reference sequence). The CDR3 here is CAWSVQENQPQHF. In nucleotides, the CDR3 is TGTGCCTGGAGTGTACAGGAGAATCAGCCCCAGCATTTT. Combining the CDR3 with reference TRBV30 and TRBJ1-5 gives the whole variable domain SQTIHQWPATLVQPVGSPLSLECTVEGTSNPNLYWYRQAAGRGLQLLFYSVGIGQISSEVPQNLSASRPQDRQFILSSKKLLLSDSGFYLCAWSVQENQPQHFGDGTRLSIL.

The chain uses TRBV12-5 and TRBJ2-1, with TRBD2 identical over 9 bases. V lost 1 base and J lost 6; bases outside the gene matches: 4. The CDR3 is 15 amino acids. CDR1 and CDR2 from the germline V gene are LGHNT and FRNRAP. The CDR3 spells CASGLGREGRNEQFF. The DNA of the CDR3 is TGTGCTAGTGGTTTGGGGCGGGAGGGGCGCAATGAGCAGTTCTTC.

The chain couples TRBV10-3 to TRBJ2-7; the D gene is possibly TRBD2 (6 bases). V was trimmed by 7 bases and J by 2 bases, leaving 15 bases between them. The CDR3 covers 14 residues. Germline V CDR1 and CDR2: ENHRY, SYGVKD. The CDR3 region is CAITRSGGTYEQYF. The CDR3 DNA reads TGTGCCATCACGCGGTCCGGCGGGACCTACGAGCAGTACTTC.